What follows describes a single T cell receptor (beta chain). The authors reverse transcribed all of the isolated RNA, so sequencing captured expressed TCRB transcripts. TCRdb's table, derived via immunoSEQ multiplex PCR, lists solely in-frame clones and lacks some. This sample yields about 620,000 clones, of which 15% to 19% are seen a single time; about 0.087% belongs to the top ten. Per germline, CDR1 SNHLY and CDR2 FYNNEI. Trimming took 3 bases from V and 3 from J, leaving 11 bases between them. The CDR3 runs 14 residues. The data are from a study of beta chain features in type 1 diabetes. The TCR was taken from a man aged 18 to 29 in good health. Sample: naive CD4+ T cells from blood. V usage is TRBV2 and J usage is TRBJ2-5; no clear D. This CDR3 reads CASSEPLEKETQYF. DNA for the CDR3: TGTGCCAGCAGTGAGCCCCTAGAGAAAGAGACCCAGTACTTC.